This T cell receptor beta chain was found in a study of blood T cell repertoires in COVID-19. On the study more broadly: The samples span acute and convalescent COVID-19 from the United States, Italy and Spain.

Some clones are missing from TCRdb's copy, which holds only in-frame ones; the method was immunoSEQ multiplex PCR. The table has some 380,000 clones, around 87% seen once. The CDR3 is 12 amino acids. The germline CDR1 and CDR2 sequences are KGHSH and LQKENI. V lost 7 bases and J lost 7, with 13 bases in between. The study recruited people aged about 18 to 90 years across approximately 24 US areas. Clinical histories supplied by participants themselves formed the basis of cohort assignment. In Cohort 3, a recovered donor had either two negative PCRs, clearance, or symptom resolution. The sequence derives from a man aged 25 to 45 who had recovered from COVID-19. Input material: PBMCs or T cells enriched from blood (not recorded which). The V and J genes are TRBV18 and TRBJ1-1; perhaps TRBD1 as D (5 bases). The chain's CDR3 is CASYPGQGEAFF. CDR3 DNA: TGTGCCAGCTACCCAGGGCAAGGTGAAGCTTTCTTT.